This TCR beta chain was identified in a study of blood T cell repertoires in COVID-19. As for the study in general: In each case, the material was cDNA or gDNA derived from T cells, B-cell-depleted T cells, or PBMCs.

The CDR3 runs to 16 residues. Trimming cost V 0 bases and J 0 bases, with 11 bases left between them. The germline gives CDR1 MNHNY, CDR2 SVGAGI (reference sequence). The cohort comprised adults aged about 18 to 100 years residing in approximately 25 US areas. The method was immunoSEQ multiplex PCR; TCRdb's version includes in-frame clones alone and lacks a portion of them. This sample carries about 220,000 clones, approximately 86% of them seen once, and the ten largest clones take around 2.6%. This TCR was recovered from a woman aged 25 to 39 with acute COVID-19. Sequencing was performed on PBMCs or T cells enriched from blood (not recorded which). This chain joins TRBV6-6 and TRBJ1-2; D uncertain. CDR3 in DNA: TGTGCCAGCAGTTACTCAGCAGGCAGGACTAACTATGGCTACACCTTC. Its protein product is CASSYSAGRTNYGYTF.